This is a list of T cell receptor beta chains from one sample in a study of control samples from healthy donors and cancer patients. Libraries were prepared by immunoSEQ multiplex PCR; TCRdb keeps only in-frame clonotypes and omits some of them. The repertoire holds 90,000 to 100,000 clones, with approximately 90% as singletons. Input material: blood. These receptors originate from a woman in her sixties or seventies in good health. Each CDR3 is given without its conserved first and last residue. The order of the fields is CDR3 length, V gene, D gene, clone size, CDR3 protein. The D gene is left open where the match is weak. Clone size appears in some rows only: once, few, many, or a class for an expanded clone.

CDR3 length: 12; V gene: TRBV5-1; D gene: NA; clone size: NA; CDR3 protein: ASSFQDDGTEAF
CDR3 length: 16; V gene: TRBV5-4; D gene: NA; clone size: NA; CDR3 protein: ASSPGPTVGSRNYGYT
CDR3 length: 14; V gene: TRBV27; D gene: TRBD1; clone size: NA; CDR3 protein: ASRSEQGSIHNEQF
CDR3 length: 12; V gene: TRBV4-3; D gene: NA; clone size: NA; CDR3 protein: ASSHGHSSYEQY
CDR3 length: 13; V gene: TRBV10-3; D gene: TRBD1; clone size: NA; CDR3 protein: AISEPQTGSNEQF
CDR3 length: 11; V gene: TRBV5-1; D gene: NA; clone size: few; CDR3 protein: ASRPTSTHEQY
CDR3 length: 13; V gene: TRBV14; D gene: NA; clone size: NA; CDR3 protein: ASSRWTEDTYGYT
CDR3 length: 11; V gene: TRBV5-6; D gene: NA; clone size: NA; CDR3 protein: ASSSGTLAEAF
CDR3 length: 18; V gene: TRBV27; D gene: TRBD1; clone size: NA; CDR3 protein: ASSFLRWGDRVYSNQPQH
CDR3 length: 11; V gene: TRBV3-1/TRBV3-2; D gene: NA; clone size: few; CDR3 protein: ASSQGLTGEAF
CDR3 length: 11; V gene: TRBV10-2; D gene: NA; clone size: NA; CDR3 protein: ASSGEGRGKLF
CDR3 length: 14; V gene: TRBV19; D gene: NA; clone size: once; CDR3 protein: ASSILDRGSGNTIY
CDR3 length: 14; V gene: TRBV5-6; D gene: NA; clone size: NA; CDR3 protein: ASSKPRDTITGELF
CDR3 length: 12; V gene: TRBV5-6; D gene: NA; clone size: NA; CDR3 protein: ASSFFMRGSEAF
CDR3 length: 13; V gene: TRBV21-1; D gene: NA; clone size: NA; CDR3 protein: ASSKRGGWDQPQH
CDR3 length: 14; V gene: TRBV19; D gene: TRBD2; clone size: NA; CDR3 protein: ASSSNGGVSPDTQY
CDR3 length: 14; V gene: TRBV6-2/TRBV6-3; D gene: NA; clone size: NA; CDR3 protein: ASSYVGKGVGTEAF
CDR3 length: 10; V gene: TRBV15; D gene: NA; clone size: NA; CDR3 protein: ATSRDTDTQY
CDR3 length: 12; V gene: TRBV27; D gene: TRBD1; clone size: NA; CDR3 protein: ASRGQGATGELF
CDR3 length: 9; V gene: TRBV2; D gene: NA; clone size: NA; CDR3 protein: ASSEEVKLF
CDR3 length: 14; V gene: TRBV5-1; D gene: TRBD1; clone size: NA; CDR3 protein: ASSLAVTGNLETQY
CDR3 length: 15; V gene: TRBV2; D gene: NA; clone size: NA; CDR3 protein: ASSEALLPYNVSPLH
CDR3 length: 9; V gene: TRBV5-1; D gene: NA; clone size: NA; CDR3 protein: ASSKGTGAF
CDR3 length: 13; V gene: TRBV9; D gene: TRBD1; clone size: NA; CDR3 protein: ASSAGQGARTEAF
CDR3 length: 14; V gene: TRBV28; D gene: TRBD1; clone size: NA; CDR3 protein: ASSYRTGARLNGYT
CDR3 length: 12; V gene: TRBV19; D gene: TRBD1; clone size: NA; CDR3 protein: ASSTGQGITPLH
CDR3 length: 13; V gene: TRBV6-6; D gene: NA; clone size: NA; CDR3 protein: ASSRQAGVAYGYT
CDR3 length: 12; V gene: TRBV3-1/TRBV3-2; D gene: NA; clone size: NA; CDR3 protein: ASSQGQMRNEQF
CDR3 length: 13; V gene: TRBV11-2; D gene: NA; clone size: NA; CDR3 protein: ASSLVGASTDTQY
CDR3 length: 14; V gene: TRBV5-6; D gene: NA; clone size: NA; CDR3 protein: ASSLSILRGEETQY
CDR3 length: 14; V gene: TRBV10-3; D gene: TRBD2; clone size: NA; CDR3 protein: AISGQLAGGAYEQY
CDR3 length: 12; V gene: TRBV5-1; D gene: NA; clone size: NA; CDR3 protein: ASSLLPGSGEQY
CDR3 length: 10; V gene: TRBV30; D gene: TRBD1; clone size: NA; CDR3 protein: AWTGQALSYT
CDR3 length: 12; V gene: TRBV5-1; D gene: NA; clone size: NA; CDR3 protein: ASSLDSSGNTIY
CDR3 length: 12; V gene: TRBV20-1; D gene: NA; clone size: medium-sized; CDR3 protein: SASHPQDIYGYT
CDR3 length: 12; V gene: TRBV4-2; D gene: NA; clone size: NA; CDR3 protein: ASSEIDRSTEAF
CDR3 length: 10; V gene: TRBV5-6; D gene: NA; clone size: few; CDR3 protein: ASSLVRFGYT
CDR3 length: 12; V gene: TRBV10-3; D gene: NA; clone size: NA; CDR3 protein: AISESFPNEKLF
CDR3 length: 13; V gene: TRBV5-8; D gene: NA; clone size: NA; CDR3 protein: ASSLVLTSNTEAF
CDR3 length: 14; V gene: TRBV9; D gene: NA; clone size: NA; CDR3 protein: ASSVGRAANTGELF
CDR3 length: 14; V gene: TRBV5-1; D gene: NA; clone size: NA; CDR3 protein: ASSLVGSVGTGELF
CDR3 length: 14; V gene: TRBV7-6; D gene: TRBD2; clone size: few; CDR3 protein: ASSLGTSGITGELF
CDR3 length: 12; V gene: TRBV11-2; D gene: NA; clone size: NA; CDR3 protein: ASSLVGVDQPQH
CDR3 length: 12; V gene: TRBV19; D gene: NA; clone size: NA; CDR3 protein: ASSSRDPYYGYT
CDR3 length: 13; V gene: TRBV10-1; D gene: NA; clone size: NA; CDR3 protein: ASSEAAGPNNEQF
CDR3 length: 13; V gene: TRBV2; D gene: TRBD1; clone size: NA; CDR3 protein: ASQRGGGHHQPQH
CDR3 length: 12; V gene: TRBV9; D gene: TRBD1; clone size: NA; CDR3 protein: ASSEQGATDTQY
CDR3 length: 15; V gene: TRBV18; D gene: TRBD1; clone size: NA; CDR3 protein: ASSPRTGGLLHYGYT
CDR3 length: 19; V gene: TRBV4-3; D gene: TRBD2; clone size: NA; CDR3 protein: ASSQEAGTSGTISSYNEQF
CDR3 length: 12; V gene: TRBV6-1; D gene: NA; clone size: NA; CDR3 protein: ASSEGTTGNTIY
CDR3 length: 14; V gene: TRBV3-1/TRBV3-2; D gene: NA; clone size: NA; CDR3 protein: ASSLTISALTDTQY
CDR3 length: 14; V gene: TRBV7-3; D gene: NA; clone size: NA; CDR3 protein: ASSSSGVVRTGELF
CDR3 length: 12; V gene: TRBV6-5; D gene: TRBD2; clone size: once; CDR3 protein: ASSRPEAGNEQF
CDR3 length: 13; V gene: TRBV9; D gene: NA; clone size: NA; CDR3 protein: ASSVTNRVDTEAF
CDR3 length: 10; V gene: TRBV6-5; D gene: TRBD1; clone size: NA; CDR3 protein: ASQGANTEAF